A selection of T cell receptor beta chains follows, all from one sample in a study of CD8 T cells in ankylosing spondylitis. TCRdb reprocessed the 5' RACE reads with MiXCR, giving one entry per CDR3 protein. Altogether 200,000 to 300,000 distinct CDR3 sequences are present, roughly 32% being singletons, with the ten largest covering about 4.2%. Material for sequencing was blood, either unsorted or a sorted T cell fraction (not recorded which). Source of these receptors: a male donor with ankylosing spondylitis or in good health (not recorded which). Both conserved end residues are part of each CDR3. The order of the fields is CDR3 DNA, CDR3 protein, CDR3 length, clone size, J gene, V gene, D gene. The D gene is left open where the match is weak. Size values are once, few and many counts, or a class for expanded clones, and some rows have none.

TGTGCCAGCAGCCAAGCCGTGAACACTGAAGCTTTCTTT	CASSQAVNTEAFF	13	-	TRBJ1-1	TRBV13	-
TGCGCCAGCAGCTTCGGGACAAGTAGCACAGATACGCAGTATTTT	CASSFGTSSTDTQYF	15	few	TRBJ2-3	TRBV5-1	-
TGTGCCAGCAGGGGGATGCTAGCGGGGGGCTACGAGCAGTACTTC	CASRGMLAGGYEQYF	15	-	TRBJ2-7	TRBV12-3/TRBV12-4	TRBD2
TGCAGTGCTAGAGACCACTCGGACTATCAACTTTATGGCTACACCTTC	CSARDHSDYQLYGYTF	16	-	TRBJ1-2	TRBV20-1	-
TGCGCCAGCAGCTCCGGGACTGCGAGGGAGCAGTACTTC	CASSSGTAREQYF	13	few	TRBJ2-7	TRBV5-1	-
TGTGCCAGCAGCCGACCCCCCGGGACAGTGTTGGGTCAGGAGCAGTTCTTC	CASSRPPGTVLGQEQFF	17	once	TRBJ2-1	TRBV27	TRBD1
TGTGCCAGCAGGCCGATACTAGGATCCTACAATGAGCAGTTCTTC	CASRPILGSYNEQFF	15	few	TRBJ2-1	TRBV6-1	-
TGTGCCAGCAGCTTTCGGGACCCTGGCCAAGAGACCCAGTACTTC	CASSFRDPGQETQYF	15	-	TRBJ2-5	TRBV7-8	-
TGTGCCAGCAGCACCACACAGGGCTCCTACGAGCAGTACTTC	CASSTTQGSYEQYF	14	-	TRBJ2-7	TRBV7-2	-
TGTGCCAGCGGACCGGGTTCCTACGAGCAGTACTTC	CASGPGSYEQYF	12	few	TRBJ2-7	TRBV6-5	-
TGTGCCAGCAGCAGGGGGGCCAGGAATGAGCAGTTCTTC	CASSRGARNEQFF	13	-	TRBJ2-1	TRBV3-1	-
TGTGCCACCAGCAGAGATCTGGTACAGGGTTTAGGCTACACCTTC	CATSRDLVQGLGYTF	15	-	TRBJ1-2	TRBV15	-
TGCGCCAGCAGTGGGACAGGGTTACACACAGATACGCAGTATTTT	CASSGTGLHTDTQYF	15	few	TRBJ2-3	TRBV10-1	TRBD1
TGTGCCAGCAGTCCAAACCCAGGGAGCTCCTATAATTCACCCCTCCACTTT	CASSPNPGSSYNSPLHF	17	few	TRBJ1-6	TRBV6-1	-
TGCAGTGCTAGAGATGGGCAGGGGCGGTGGACTGAAGCTTTCTTT	CSARDGQGRWTEAFF	15	few	TRBJ1-1	TRBV20-1	-
TGTGCCAGCAGAATGACAGGGGGCGAAGGAGAGACCCAGTACTTC	CASRMTGGEGETQYF	15	-	TRBJ2-5	TRBV12-3/TRBV12-4	TRBD1